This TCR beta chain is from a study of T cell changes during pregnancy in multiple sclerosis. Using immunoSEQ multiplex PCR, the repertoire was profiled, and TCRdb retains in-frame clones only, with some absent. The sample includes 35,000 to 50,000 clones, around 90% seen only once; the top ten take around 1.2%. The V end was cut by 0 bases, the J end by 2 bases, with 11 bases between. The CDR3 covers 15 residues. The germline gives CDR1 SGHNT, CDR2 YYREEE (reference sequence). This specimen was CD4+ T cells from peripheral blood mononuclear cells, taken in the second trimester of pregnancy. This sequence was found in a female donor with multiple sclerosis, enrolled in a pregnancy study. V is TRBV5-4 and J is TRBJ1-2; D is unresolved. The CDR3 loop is CASSLEPGSNYGYTF. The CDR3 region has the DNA TGTGCCAGCAGCTTGGAACCGGGGTCCAACTATGGCTACACCTTC.